This entry lists 22 T cell receptor beta chains sequenced from one sample in a study of cytomegalovirus exposure and HLA in healthy donors. PCR primers comprised 60 Vbeta and 13 Jbeta primers. The repertoire was sequenced with immunoSEQ multiplex PCR; TCRdb's copy has only in-frame clones and lacks some. The sample consists of around 150,000 clones, 70% to 85% of them appearing once. The sample consisted of PBMCs. Source of these receptors: a man aged 25-40 years in good health and CMV-seropositive.

The chain has TRBV6-5 and TRBJ1-1; 7 nucleotides match TRBD1. In germline, CDR1 is MNHEY, CDR2 SVGAGI. This CDR3 has 13 amino acids. J lost 6 bases, V lost 6 bases, and 7 bases had no gene match. CDR3 sequence: CASSPTGDPEAFF. CDR3 DNA sequence: TGTGCCAGCAGCCCAACAGGGGACCCTGAAGCTTTCTTT.

J is TRBJ1-4 and V is TRBV20-1; D remains ambiguous. CDR3 length equals 11 residues. Germline assignment: CDR1 DFQATT and CDR2 SNEGSKA (reference sequence). The V and J ends lost 4 bases and 5 bases respectively, with 5 bases between them. The CDR3 bases are TGCAGTGCTAATATGAATGAAAAACTGTTTTTT. Encoded protein: CSANMNEKLFF.

The chain carries TRBV5-1 and TRBJ1-1, with D unresolved. The germline V and J ends were trimmed by 0 bases and 1 base, with 7 bases remaining between them. CDR1 and CDR2 (germline): SGHRS, YFSETQ. This CDR3 is built from 14 residues. The CDR3 sequence is CASSLEAGNTEAFF. The CDR3 DNA sequence: TGCGCCAGCAGCTTGGAGGCAGGGAACACTGAAGCTTTCTTT.

V gene TRBV18 combines with J gene TRBJ2-7, with a possible D match to TRBD1 (5 bases). Trimming removed 6 bases from V and 4 bases from J, with 19 bases in between. The CDR3 length is 15 residues. The V gene's germline CDR1 is KGHSH and CDR2 LQKENI. The CDR3, as DNA: TGTGCCAGCTCCCTTACCGACAAGGGGTCTTACGAGCAGTACTTC. It is translated as CASSLTDKGSYEQYF.

J is TRBJ1-2 and V is TRBV19; the match to TRBD1 covers 7 bases. Germline-derived CDR1 and CDR2 are LNHDA and SQIVND (reference sequence). This CDR3 has 15 amino acids. J was trimmed by 4 bases and V by 4 bases; bases with no gene match: 9. CDR3 sequence: CASSTVARDSYGYTF. The CDR3 DNA reads TGTGCCAGTAGTACCGTTGCCCGGGACAGCTATGGCTACACCTTC.

The chain employs TRBV4-1 and TRBJ1-2; perhaps TRBD1 as D (6 bases). Trimming pared 1 base from V and 3 bases from J, leaving 15 bases between. CDR1 and CDR2 from the germline V gene are MGHRA and YSYEKL. The CDR3 length is 16 residues. DNA for the CDR3: TGCGCCAGCAGCCAAGCGGATTCAGGGGTTTACTATGGCTACACCTTC. Translating it yields CASSQADSGVYYGYTF.

CDR3 loop: CASSPGTGGWEQYF. The CDR3 DNA follows: TGTGCCAGCTCACCCGGGACAGGGGGATGGGAGCAGTACTTC. The rearrangement links TRBV18 to TRBJ2-7; 11 nucleotides agree with TRBD1. The CDR3 length is 14 residues. Germline V gives CDR1 KGHSH, CDR2 LQKENI. V shed 3 bases, J shed 7 bases, and the junction held 5 bases outside the gene matches.

This rearrangement joins TRBV7-9 to TRBJ2-7; TRBD1 is a possible D gene (6 bases). CDR3 size: 15 residues. V was shortened by 0 bases and J by 6 bases, with 15 bases between the two germline ends. CDR1 SEHNR and CDR2 FQNEAQ come from the germline V gene (reference sequence). As DNA, the CDR3 is TGTGCCAGCAGCTTAGCGCAGGGGCTCCTCATCGAGCAGTACTTC. It is translated as CASSLAQGLLIEQYF.

The J gene is TRBJ2-7, the V gene TRBV7-8, with 7 bases that match TRBD1. The V gene's germline CDR1 is SGHVS and CDR2 FQNEAQ. The CDR3 sequence is 13 residues long. The ends lost 5 bases at V and 2 bases at J; junction bases unmatched: 3. The CDR3 here is CASSPDRAYEQYF. CDR3 in DNA: TGTGCCAGCAGCCCAGACAGGGCCTACGAGCAGTACTTC.

CDR3 nucleotides: TGTGCCTGGGGTAGGACAGGGGGCAATCCACCCCTCCACTTT. Translation gives CAWGRTGGNPPLHF. The rearrangement links TRBV30 to TRBJ1-6, with 11 bases lining up with TRBD1. This CDR3 comprises 14 residues. The J segment lost 11 bases and the V segment lost 5 bases, leaving 8 bases of the junction unmatched. The germline V gene encodes CDR1 GTSNPN and CDR2 SVGIG (reference sequence).

The chain employs TRBV7-6 and TRBJ1-4; maybe TRBD1 (5 bases). Germline CDR1 and CDR2: SGHVS and FNYEAQ. This CDR3 spans 15 amino acids. V was pared by 1 base and J by 7 bases, with 13 bases between. CDR3 loop: CASSLEAGRGEKLFF. The CDR3 coding sequence is TGTGCCAGCAGCTTAGAGGCAGGGCGGGGTGAAAAACTGTTTTTT.

V usage is TRBV6-1 and J usage is TRBJ2-3, with 8 bases aligning to TRBD1. Per the germline V gene, CDR1 is MNHNS and CDR2 is SASEGT. The CDR3 is 14 residues long. After removal of 3 bases from V and 5 bases from J, the junction contained 4 bases not matched to a gene. This CDR3 reads CASSDRQGQDTQYF. CDR3 nucleotides: TGTGCCAGCAGTGATCGACAGGGGCAAGATACGCAGTATTTT.

In regard to this clone: Other DNA sequences in this specimen translate into the identical CDR3. The rearrangement links TRBV5-1 to TRBJ2-3, with TRBD2 identical over 10 bases. J was trimmed by 1 base and V by 4 bases; bases with no gene match: 3. Germline V gives CDR1 SGHRS, CDR2 YFSETQ. CDR3 length equals 15 residues. The CDR3 DNA sequence: TGCGCCAGCAGCCAAGCGGGGGGGGGCACAGATACGCAGTATTTT. It codes for CASSQAGGGTDTQYF. The full variable domain, rest sourced from reference TRBV5-1 and TRBJ2-3, is KAGVTQTPRYLIKTRGQQVTLSCSPISGHRSVSWYQQTPGQGLQFLFEYFSETQRNKGNFPGRFSGRQFSNSRSEMNVSTLELGDSALYLCASSQAGGGTDTQYFGPGTRLTVL.

This chain links TRBV7-2 with TRBJ2-7; 7 bases agree with TRBD2. From germline, CDR1 is SGHTA and CDR2 FQGNSA. Trimming removed 1 base from V and 4 bases from J; junction bases left unmatched: 7. The CDR3 contains 15 residues. The CDR3 reads CASSLGGGGPYEQYF. The CDR3 DNA follows: TGTGCCAGCAGCTTAGGGGGCGGGGGACCTTACGAGCAGTACTTC.

The CDR3 is CASSSGGKTDTQYF. In DNA, the CDR3 is TGTGCCAGCAGTTCGGGAGGCAAGACAGATACGCAGTATTTT. This rearrangement joins TRBV9 to TRBJ2-3, with 7 bases aligning to TRBD2. The V gene end was trimmed by 5 bases and the J gene end by 3 bases; junction bases not matched to a gene: 6. Germline V gene data show CDR1 as SGDLS and CDR2 as YYNGEE. This CDR3 comprises 14 residues. The variable domain in full, completed from reference TRBV9 and TRBJ2-3, reads DSGVTQTPKHLITATGQRVTLRCSPRSGDLSVYWYQQSLDQGLQFLIQYYNGEERAKGNILERFSAQQFPDLHSELNLSSLELGDSALYFCASSSGGKTDTQYFGPGTRLTVL.

This chain links TRBV10-3 with TRBJ1-3; TRBD1 matches at 7 bases. This CDR3 is built from 14 residues. CDR1 ENHRY and CDR2 SYGVKD come from the germline V gene. The trim removed 9 bases at V and 0 bases at J, leaving 5 bases unmatched. The CDR3 is CAMRQGPSGNTIYF. The CDR3 DNA reads as TGTGCCATGAGACAGGGACCCTCTGGAAACACCATATATTTT.

This clone was seen a handful of times. The chain recombines TRBV5-1 with TRBJ1-2, with 10 bases identical to TRBD1. Losses at the gene ends were 5 bases for V and 0 bases for J; bases not matched to a gene: 7. The CDR3 spans 16 residues. Germline V lookup: CDR1 SGHRS, CDR2 YFSETQ. The CDR3 loop reads CASSPLGQGANYGYTF. CDR3 DNA: TGCGCCAGCAGTCCTCTCGGACAGGGGGCTAACTATGGCTACACCTTC.

There are a few counts of this clone. The rearrangement uses TRBV10-3 and TRBJ2-5; perhaps TRBD2 as D (6 bases). The J call is uncertain, as TRBJ2-7 better fits the DNA end. There are 15 residues in the CDR3. Germline CDR1 reads ENHRY; CDR2 reads SYGVKD. Here the CDR3 DNA reads TGTGCCATCAGTGAGGTTTCCGGGGGACTCGACGAGCAGTACTTC. Translating gives CAISEVSGGLDEQYF.

The gene calls are TRBV5-4 and TRBJ2-3, with a weak D call TRBD1 (5 bases). Trimming pared 0 bases from V and 6 bases from J, leaving 14 bases between. Germline V lookup: CDR1 SGHNT, CDR2 YYREEE (reference sequence). The CDR3 covers 15 residues. The CDR3 nucleotides are TGTGCCAGCAGCTTGGATGCGCGGAAGGGGGATACGCAGTATTTT. It translates to CASSLDARKGDTQYF.

This chain links TRBV6-5 with TRBJ2-5; 11 bases line up with TRBD2. This CDR3 is 15 amino acids long. V was pared by 2 bases and J by 5 bases, with 4 bases of the junction left unmatched. CDR1 and CDR2 from the germline V gene are MNHEY and SVGAGI. The CDR3 DNA reads TGTGCCAGCAGTTACCTAGCGGGGGGTCGTGAGACCCAGTACTTC. As protein: CASSYLAGGRETQYF.

The gene calls are TRBV18 and TRBJ1-6; maybe TRBD1 (5 bases). Trimming left V 1 base short and J 10 bases short, with 11 bases between. The CDR3 contains 14 residues. Germline lookup yields CDR1 KGHSH and CDR2 LQKENI. CDR3 DNA sequence: TGTGCCAGCTCACCACAGCAGGGTCTCTCACCCCTCCACTTT. Translated, it gives CASSPQQGLSPLHF.

V is TRBV4-1 and J is TRBJ1-4; D is possibly TRBD1 (6 bases). Per the germline V gene, CDR1 is MGHRA and CDR2 is YSYEKL. CDR3 length equals 16 residues. The ends were cut back, 1 base at V and 5 bases at J, with 14 bases in the middle. Written as DNA, the CDR3 is TGCGCCAGCAGCCAAGTGAGGGGCAGGGGCAATGAAAAACTGTTTTTT. Its protein is CASSQVRGRGNEKLFF.